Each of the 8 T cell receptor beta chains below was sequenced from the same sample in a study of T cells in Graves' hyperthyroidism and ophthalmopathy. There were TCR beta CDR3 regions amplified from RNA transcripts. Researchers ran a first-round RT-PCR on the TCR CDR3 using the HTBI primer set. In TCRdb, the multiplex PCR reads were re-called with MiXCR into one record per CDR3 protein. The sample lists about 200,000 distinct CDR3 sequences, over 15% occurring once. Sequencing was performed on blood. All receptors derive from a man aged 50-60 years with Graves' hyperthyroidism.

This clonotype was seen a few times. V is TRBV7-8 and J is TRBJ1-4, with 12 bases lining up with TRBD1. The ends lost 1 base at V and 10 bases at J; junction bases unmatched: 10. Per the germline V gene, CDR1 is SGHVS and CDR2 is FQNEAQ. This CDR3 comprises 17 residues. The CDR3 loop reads CASSLGWRDRGRGKLFF. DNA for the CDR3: TGTGCCAGCAGCTTAGGGTGGCGGGACAGGGGGCGCGGAAAACTGTTTTTT.

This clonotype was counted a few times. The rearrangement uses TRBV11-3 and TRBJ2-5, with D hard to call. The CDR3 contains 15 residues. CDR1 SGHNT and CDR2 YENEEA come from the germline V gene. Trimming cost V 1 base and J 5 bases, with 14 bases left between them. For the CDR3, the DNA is TGTGCCAGCAGCTTAGGGCAGCCCGGGCGGGAGACCCAGTACTTC. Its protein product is CASSLGQPGRETQYF.

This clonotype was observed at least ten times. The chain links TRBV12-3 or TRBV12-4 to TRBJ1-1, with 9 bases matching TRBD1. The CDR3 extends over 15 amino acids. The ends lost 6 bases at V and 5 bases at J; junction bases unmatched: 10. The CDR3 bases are TGTGCCAGCAGGCAATGGGACAGGGAGAGAACTGAAGCTTTCTTT. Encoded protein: CASRQWDRERTEAFF.

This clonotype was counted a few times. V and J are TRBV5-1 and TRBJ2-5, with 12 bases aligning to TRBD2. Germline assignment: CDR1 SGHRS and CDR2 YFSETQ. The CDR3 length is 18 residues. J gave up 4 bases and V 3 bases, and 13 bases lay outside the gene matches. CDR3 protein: CASSSLSRLAGAAETQYF. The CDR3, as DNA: TGCGCCAGCAGCTCATTATCACGACTAGCGGGAGCCGCAGAGACCCAGTACTTC.

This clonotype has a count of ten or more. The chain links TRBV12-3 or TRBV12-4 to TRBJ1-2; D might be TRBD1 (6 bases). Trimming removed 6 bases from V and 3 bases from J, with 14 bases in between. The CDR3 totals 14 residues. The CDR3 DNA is TGTGCCAGCAGGCCACAGGGCGCGGACTATGGCTACACCTTC. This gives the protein CASRPQGADYGYTF.

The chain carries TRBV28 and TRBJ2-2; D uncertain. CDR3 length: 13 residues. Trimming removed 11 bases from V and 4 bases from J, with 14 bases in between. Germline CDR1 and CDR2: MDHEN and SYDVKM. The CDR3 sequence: CAGRHPSTGELFF. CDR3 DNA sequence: TGTGCCGGCCGACACCCCAGCACCGGGGAGCTGTTTTTT.

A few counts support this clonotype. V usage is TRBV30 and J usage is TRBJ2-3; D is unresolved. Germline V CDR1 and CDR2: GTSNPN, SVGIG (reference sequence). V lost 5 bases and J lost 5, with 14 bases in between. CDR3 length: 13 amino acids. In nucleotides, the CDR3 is TGTGCCTGGGGTCCCGGAAATGTAGATACGCAGTATTTT. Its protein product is CAWGPGNVDTQYF.

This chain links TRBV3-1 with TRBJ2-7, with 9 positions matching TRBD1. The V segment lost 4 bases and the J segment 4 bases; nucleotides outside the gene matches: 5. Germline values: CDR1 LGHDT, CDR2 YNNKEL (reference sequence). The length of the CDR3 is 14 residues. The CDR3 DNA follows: TGTGCCAGCAGCCGCTGGGACAGGGCTTACGAGCAGTACTTC. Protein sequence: CASSRWDRAYEQYF.